The TCR beta chain described here comes from a study of blood T cell repertoires in COVID-19. Sequencing was performed with immunoSEQ multiplex PCR; in TCRdb, only in-frame clones are kept and a portion is missing. The repertoire has around 130,000 clones, 75% to 85% of them found once; the top ten carry about 4%. The receptor's source is a woman aged 80 or over with acute or convalescent COVID-19. The sequencing input was peripheral blood.

The CDR3 here is CATSRDLRLMGELFF. The CDR3 region has the DNA TGTGCCACCAGCAGAGATCTGAGGTTGATGGGGGAGCTGTTTTTT. The chain combines TRBV15 with TRBJ2-2, with D unresolved. Germline lookup yields CDR1 LNHNV and CDR2 YYDKDF (reference sequence). This CDR3 is built from 15 residues. Trimming shortened V by 0 bases and J by 8 bases, and 13 bases separated the two germline ends.